These 32 T cell receptor beta chains were all obtained from the same sample, sequenced in a study of spatial heterogeneity in lung cancer. Sample time point: sample taken at primary tumor resection. In each case, whole RNA from tumor, nontumor lung or frozen PBMC was sequenced unsorted. TCRdb reprocessed the 5' RACE reads with MiXCR, giving one entry per CDR3 protein. The sample lists around 24,000 distinct CDR3 sequences; about 13% were seen once. The sample in question was PBMCs, obtained at surgery. The receptors shown here come from a female donor with early-stage non-small cell lung cancer.

This clonotype came up many times. This chain uses TRBV2 with TRBJ2-2; TRBD2 matches 7 bases. Per the germline V gene, CDR1 is SNHLY and CDR2 is FYNNEI. The V segment lost 6 bases and the J segment 6 bases; nucleotides outside the gene matches: 4. CDR3 length: 13 residues. CDR3 in amino acids: CASSWGGAGELFF. CDR3 DNA: TGTGCCAGCAGCTGGGGAGGGGCCGGGGAGCTGTTTTTT.

This clonotype was seen a few times. Its ends do not fully match the called genes, so a read error is possible. V is TRBV6-2 or TRBV6-3 and J is TRBJ2-2; TRBD2 matches 9 bases. This CDR3 is 12 amino acids long. Germline assignment: CDR1 MNHEY and CDR2 SVGEGT. The CDR3 sequence: CASSYSRAGGHF. The CDR3 DNA reads TGTGCCAGCAGTTACTCGCGGGCGGGAGGGCACTTT.

To note about this clonotype: A much larger clone is a single base away; this may be a read error. Since the CDR3 does not end with the conserved phenylalanine or tryptophan, this likely comes from a read error. The genes are TRBV7-2 and TRBJ2-3; weak D call: TRBD2 (5 bases). The CDR3 length is 14 residues. Trimming removed 1 base at V and 6 bases at J, with 11 bases between. Germline lookup yields CDR1 SGHTA and CDR2 FQGNSA. The CDR3 coding sequence is TGTGCCAGCAGCTTAGGAGGGTTCGGGGATACGCAGTATTTA. The encoded protein is CASSLGGFGDTQYL.

This clonotype was detected ten times or more. The rearrangement links TRBV27 to TRBJ2-7; the D gene is possibly TRBD1 (5 bases). This CDR3 spans 12 amino acids. Germline CDR1 reads MNHEY; CDR2 reads SMNVEV (reference sequence). Trimming cost V 5 bases and J 3 bases, with 8 bases left between them. The CDR3 sequence is CASSGALYEQYV. CDR3 nucleotides: TGTGCCAGCAGTGGGGCCCTCTACGAGCAGTACGTC.

This clonotype was found many times. CDR3 sequence reads: CASSLSRTAFGNTIYF. For the CDR3, the DNA is TGTGCCAGCAGCTTGTCGCGGACAGCCTTTGGAAACACCATATATTTT. The chain uses TRBV7-8 and TRBJ1-3; D possibly corresponds to TRBD1 (6 bases). CDR1 is SGHVS and CDR2 is FQNEAQ in the germline V gene. V lost 3 bases and J lost 3, with 15 bases in between. This CDR3 has 16 amino acids.

This clonotype showed up many times. The genes are TRBV20-1 and TRBJ2-3; D gene ambiguous. There are 16 residues in the CDR3. The germline gives CDR1 DFQATT, CDR2 SNEGSKA (reference sequence). V lost 3 bases and J 6 bases, leaving 22 bases between the germline ends. The CDR3 sequence: CSASVSGGGLGDTQYF. The CDR3 region has the DNA TGCAGTGCTAGTGTTAGTGGTGGCGGCTTGGGTGATACGCAGTATTTT.

This rearrangement joins TRBV4-3 to TRBJ2-5, with D perhaps matching TRBD1 (6 bases). The CDR3 is made up of 18 amino acids. Germline CDR1 and CDR2: LGHNA and YSLEER. The germline V and J ends were trimmed by 5 bases and 5 bases, with 27 bases remaining between them. CDR3 coding DNA: TGCGCCAGCAGCGAATTAGCCGGGGCAGGGGCACTTTACGAGACCCAGTACTTC. Residues: CASSELAGAGALYETQYF.

At least ten counts were recorded for this clonotype. The chain joins TRBV4-3 to TRBJ2-1, with D perhaps given as TRBD1 or TRBD2 (7 bases each). Trimming took off 3 bases at V and 5 bases at J, with 17 bases between the two ends. The germline V gene encodes CDR1 LGHNA and CDR2 YSLEER. This CDR3 comprises 16 residues. In nucleotides, the CDR3 is TGCGCCAGCAGCCAGGAATCAGGGGGGGGTAACAATGAGCAGTTCTTC. It translates to CASSQESGGGNNEQFF.

This clonotype has just a few counts. The chain combines TRBV23-1 with TRBJ2-2; a possible D gene is TRBD2 (6 bases). TRBV23-1 is an open reading frame, and its role is uncertain. CDR3 length: 16 residues. V was pared by 7 bases and J by 1 base, with 16 bases between. The CDR3 spells CASIRQGLKNTGELFF. The CDR3 DNA reads as TGCGCCAGCATTCGTCAGGGACTGAAGAACACCGGGGAGCTGTTTTTT.

This clonotype was seen ten or more times. This chain joins TRBV6-2 or TRBV6-3 and TRBJ2-3; D unclear. CDR3 length: 14 amino acids. Per germline, CDR1 MNHEY and CDR2 SVGEGT. Trimming left V 8 bases short and J 3 bases short, with 15 bases between. Here the CDR3 reads CASATPVGTDTQYF. In DNA, the CDR3 is TGTGCCAGCGCAACGCCCGTAGGGACAGATACGCAGTATTTT.

The table lists this clonotype with many counts. The chain links TRBV7-3 to TRBJ2-5, with D possibly matching TRBD1 (7 bases). The CDR3 contains 16 residues. From germline, CDR1 is SGHTA and CDR2 FQGTGA. V was shortened by 2 bases and J by 5 bases, with 18 bases between the two germline ends. CDR3 in DNA: TGTGCCAGCAGCTTAGGCGGGACAGCCTCCGCGGAGACCCAGTACTTC. Protein: CASSLGGTASAETQYF.

This clonotype was recorded many times. This chain joins TRBV12-3 or TRBV12-4 and TRBJ2-7; 8 nucleotides agree with TRBD1. This CDR3 region has 13 residues. V dropped 6 bases and J dropped 7; count of bases not matched to a gene: 8. The CDR3 sequence: CASSYQGAGEQYF. The CDR3 DNA sequence: TGTGCCAGCAGCTATCAGGGGGCGGGTGAGCAGTACTTC.

The sample holds many counts of this clonotype. The rearrangement links TRBV6-2 or TRBV6-3 to TRBJ2-7, with 7 positions matching TRBD2. The CDR3 runs to 14 residues. The germline CDR1 and CDR2 sequences are MNHEY and SVGEGT. Germline trimming cut 2 bases from V and 4 bases from J; bases unmatched to any gene: 5. In DNA form, the CDR3 reads TGTGCCAGCAGTTACAGAGGTAGCGGGTACGAGCAGTACTTC. Translating it yields CASSYRGSGYEQYF.

This clonotype was observed at least ten times. The chain combines TRBV27 with TRBJ2-5; 7 positions match TRBD2. The CDR3 spans 14 residues. Per the germline V gene, CDR1 is MNHEY and CDR2 is SMNVEV (reference sequence). The V gene end was trimmed by 4 bases and the J gene end by 4 bases; junction bases not matched to a gene: 6. CDR3 sequence: CASSYEAGLETQYF. In DNA, the CDR3 is TGTGCCAGCAGTTACGAAGCGGGACTAGAGACCCAGTACTTC.

This clonotype occurred many times. The chain carries TRBV7-2 and TRBJ2-5; D call uncertain. The germline CDR1 and CDR2 sequences are SGHTA and FQGNSA. This CDR3 is built from 14 residues. V was cut by 5 bases and J by 3 bases, with 13 bases left in between. The CDR3 nucleotides read TGTGCCAGCAGCCTGGGCCACCTAGAAGAGACCCAGTACTTC. Translation gives CASSLGHLEETQYF.

This clonotype was seen at least ten times. This chain links TRBV28 with TRBJ1-2; D remains ambiguous. The CDR3 has 13 amino acids. V lost 6 bases and J 6 bases, leaving 14 bases between the germline ends. The germline gives CDR1 MDHEN, CDR2 SYDVKM. CDR3 nucleotide sequence: TGTGCCAGCAGCCCCTCGGGGTTCCATGGCTACACCTTC. Translated: CASSPSGFHGYTF.

This clonotype was recorded many times. V is TRBV12-3 or TRBV12-4 and J is TRBJ2-5; TRBD2 matches 15 bases. The CDR3 covers 18 residues. V trimming: 2 bases; J trimming: 3 bases; junction bases outside the gene matches: 7. The CDR3 DNA reads as TGTGCCAGCAGTTTAAGGACTAGCGGGAGGGTCGGGGAAGAGACCCAGTACTTC. Protein: CASSLRTSGRVGEETQYF.

V gene TRBV4-3 combines with J gene TRBJ1-1, with unresolved D. The CDR3 has 14 amino acids. V was shortened by 1 base and J by 0 bases, with 6 bases between the two germline ends. CDR1 is LGHNA and CDR2 is YSLEER in the germline V gene. CDR3 in DNA: TGCGCCAGCAGCCAAGTGTTTTTGAACACTGAAGCTTTCTTT. Translating gives CASSQVFLNTEAFF.

In its sample, this clonotype was seen a few times. Mismatch with germline at one junction end may stem from a read error. V and J are TRBV7-2 and TRBJ2-1, with 8 bases matching TRBD2. The CDR3 has 14 residues. CDR1 and CDR2 (germline): SGHTA, FQGNSA. CDR3 sequence reads: CASNLLAAYNEQFF. The CDR3 DNA is TGTGCCAGCAACTTACTAGCGGCCTACAATGAGCAGTTCTTC.

In its sample, this clonotype was seen many times. The chain combines TRBV29-1 with TRBJ1-2; a weak D match, TRBD1 (6 bases). The germline gives CDR1 SQVTM, CDR2 ANQGSEA. Trimming removed 4 bases at V and 8 bases at J, with 32 bases between. CDR3 length equals 18 residues. CDR3 nucleotide sequence: TGCAGCGTTGCAAGAGGAGCTCCCAGGCGGGGGCCCTCGGGGGGCTACACCTTC. Translated: CSVARGAPRRGPSGGYTF. The full variable domain, its missing parts supplied by reference TRBV29-1 and TRBJ1-2, is SAVISQKPSRDICQRGTSLTIQCQVDSQVTMMFWYRQQPGQSLTLIATANQGSEATYESGFVIDKFPISRPNLTFSTLTVSNMSPEDSSIYLCSVARGAPRRGPSGGYTFGSGTRLTVV.

This clonotype was found many times. The chain links TRBV20-1 to TRBJ1-1, with a possible D match to TRBD1 (6 bases). V lost 1 base to trimming and J lost 10 bases, with 25 bases between them. Germline lookup yields CDR1 DFQATT and CDR2 SNEGSKA (reference sequence). The CDR3 runs to 16 residues. In DNA, the CDR3 is TGCAGTGCTAGAGCGGATGGACAGATCGTGACTCGTGGAGCTTTCTTT. Translating gives CSARADGQIVTRGAFF.

This clonotype has a single count. This chain connects TRBV20-1 to TRBJ2-3; no reliable D call. The CDR3 has 15 residues. V was cut by 6 bases and J by 0 bases, with 16 bases left in between. CDR1 DFQATT and CDR2 SNEGSKA come from the germline V gene (reference sequence). The CDR3 here is CSAPSKISSTDTQYF. CDR3 nucleotides: TGCAGTGCCCCCAGTAAAATCTCTAGCACAGATACGCAGTATTTT.

This clonotype was observed at least ten times. The chain links TRBV9 to TRBJ2-1; possible D gene TRBD1, 5 bases. This CDR3 spans 13 amino acids. V gave up 2 bases and J gave up 5 bases, with 8 bases separating them. CDR1 is SGDLS and CDR2 is YYNGEE in the germline V gene. The chain's CDR3 is CASSVDIHNEQFF. In DNA, the CDR3 is TGTGCCAGCAGCGTGGACATCCACAATGAGCAGTTCTTC.

This clonotype turned up a few times. The chain has TRBV18 and TRBJ2-7, with D perhaps matching TRBD1 (6 bases). The CDR3 runs 13 residues. Germline V gene sequence: CDR1 KGHSH, CDR2 LQKENI. The V gene lost 4 bases and the J gene lost 7 bases, with 14 bases spanning the gap. CDR3 sequence: CASSQDQGSEQYV. The CDR3 DNA reads TGTGCCAGCTCACAAGATCAGGGGTCTGAGCAGTACGTC.

This clonotype was seen repeatedly, ten times or more. V usage is TRBV28 and J usage is TRBJ2-1, with TRBD2 as a possible D gene (5 bases). Germline V gene data show CDR1 as MDHEN and CDR2 as SYDVKM. The length of the CDR3 is 16 residues. Trimming removed 7 bases from V and 4 bases from J, with 20 bases in between. The CDR3 DNA reads as TGTGCCAGCACCCCCGCCAGGAGCGGTCCTTACAATGAGCAGTTCTTC. Translating gives CASTPARSGPYNEQFF. The entire variable domain, with the rest obtained from reference TRBV28 and TRBJ2-1, is as follows: DVKVTQSSRYLVKRTGEKVFLECVQDMDHENMFWYRQDPGLGLRLIYFSYDVKMKEKGDIPEGYSVSREKKERFSLILESASTNQTSMYLCASTPARSGPYNEQFFGPGTRLTVL.

The chain recombines TRBV29-1 with TRBJ2-7; perhaps TRBD1 as D (7 bases). The CDR3 has 13 residues. V was cut by 5 bases and J by 1 base, with 12 bases left in between. The germline gives CDR1 SQVTM, CDR2 ANQGSEA. The CDR3: CSVLTGTSYEQYF. DNA for the CDR3: TGCAGCGTTTTGACAGGGACTTCCTACGAGCAGTACTTC.

This clonotype came up many times. V is TRBV11-2 and J is TRBJ1-1; D gene uncertain. Germline CDR1 reads SGHAT; CDR2 reads FQNNGV. Trimming pared 1 base from V and 4 bases from J, leaving 10 bases between. This CDR3 region has 14 residues. The DNA of the CDR3 is TGTGCCAGCAGCTTAGTGGGATCGAGCACTGAAGCTTTCTTT. Translation: CASSLVGSSTEAFF.

This clonotype has more than one count but fewer than ten. The chain joins TRBV7-2 to TRBJ1-1; D remains ambiguous. The V gene lost 6 bases and the J gene lost 0 bases, with 14 bases spanning the gap. This CDR3 is 15 amino acids long. Germline V gene data show CDR1 as SGHTA and CDR2 as FQGNSA. CDR3 region: CASRDRPNMNTEAFF. The CDR3 nucleotides read TGTGCCAGCAGGGATAGACCTAACATGAACACTGAAGCTTTCTTT.

This clonotype was seen just once. In nucleotides, the CDR3 is TGTGCCAGCAGCTTAGAGGGGAGACACCAAGAGACCCAGTACTTC. As protein: CASSLEGRHQETQYF. The rearrangement links TRBV7-2 to TRBJ2-5; D possibly uses TRBD1 or TRBD2 (5 bases each). Trimming cost V 1 base and J 0 bases, with 9 bases left between them. The germline V gene has CDR1 SGHTA and CDR2 FQGNSA. The CDR3 spans 15 residues.

This clonotype was detected only a few times. V is TRBV21-1 and J is TRBJ2-3; the table calls TRBD2, which could not be checked here. TRBV21-1 is a pseudogene. The CDR3 covers 16 residues. The CDR3 DNA reads TGTGCCAGCAGCCACGTAGCCAGACTAAGCACAGATACGCAGTATTTT. Amino acids: CASSHVARLSTDTQYF.

The V call is TRBV11-2, the J call TRBJ1-1; D unresolved. Germline lookup yields CDR1 SGHAT and CDR2 FQNNGV. V was clipped by 1 base and J by 11 bases, with 5 bases between them. This CDR3 spans 10 amino acids. CDR3 sequence (DNA): TGTGCCAGCAGCTTAGCGGGGGCTTTCTTT. Translated, it gives CASSLAGAFF.

V and J are TRBV20-1 and TRBJ2-5; 7 bases agree with TRBD2. The CDR3 is 13 residues long. V shed 0 bases and J 4 bases; nucleotides not matched to a gene: 2. The germline V gene encodes CDR1 DFQATT and CDR2 SNEGSKA (reference sequence). The CDR3 region has the DNA TGCAGTGCTAGAGATCCTAGCGGAGAGACCCAGTACTTC. This encodes CSARDPSGETQYF.